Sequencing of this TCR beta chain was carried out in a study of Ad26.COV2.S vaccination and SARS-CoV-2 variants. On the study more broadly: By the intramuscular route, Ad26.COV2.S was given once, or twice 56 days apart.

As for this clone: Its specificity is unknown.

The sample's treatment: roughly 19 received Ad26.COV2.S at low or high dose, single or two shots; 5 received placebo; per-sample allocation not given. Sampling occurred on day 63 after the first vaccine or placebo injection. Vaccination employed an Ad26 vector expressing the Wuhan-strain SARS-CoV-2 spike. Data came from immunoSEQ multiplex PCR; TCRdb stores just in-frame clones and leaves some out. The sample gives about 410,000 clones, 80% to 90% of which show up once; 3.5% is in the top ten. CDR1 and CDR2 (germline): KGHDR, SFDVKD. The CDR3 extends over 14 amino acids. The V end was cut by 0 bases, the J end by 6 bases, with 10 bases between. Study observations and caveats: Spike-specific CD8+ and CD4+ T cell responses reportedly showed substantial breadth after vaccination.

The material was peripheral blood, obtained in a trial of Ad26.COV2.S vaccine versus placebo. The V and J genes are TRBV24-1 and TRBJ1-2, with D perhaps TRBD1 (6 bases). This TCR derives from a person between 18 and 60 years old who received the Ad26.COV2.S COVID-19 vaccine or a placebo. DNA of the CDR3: TGTGCCACCAGTGATTTGTCAACAGGGCATGGCTACACCTTC. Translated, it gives CATSDLSTGHGYTF.